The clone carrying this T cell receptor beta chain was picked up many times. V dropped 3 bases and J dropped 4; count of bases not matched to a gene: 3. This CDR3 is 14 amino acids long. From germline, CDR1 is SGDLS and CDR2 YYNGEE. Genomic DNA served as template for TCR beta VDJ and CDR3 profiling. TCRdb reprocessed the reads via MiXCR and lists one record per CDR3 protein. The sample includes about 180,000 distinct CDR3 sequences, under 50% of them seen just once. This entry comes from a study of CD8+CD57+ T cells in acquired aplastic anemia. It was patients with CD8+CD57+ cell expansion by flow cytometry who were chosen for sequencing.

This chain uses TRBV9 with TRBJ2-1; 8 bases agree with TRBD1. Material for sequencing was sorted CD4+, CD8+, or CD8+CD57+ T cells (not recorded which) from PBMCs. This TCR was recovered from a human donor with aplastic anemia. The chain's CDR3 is CASSGTGNYNEQFF. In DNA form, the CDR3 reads TGTGCCAGCAGCGGGACAGGGAATTACAATGAGCAGTTCTTC. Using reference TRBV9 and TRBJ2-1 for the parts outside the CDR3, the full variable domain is DSGVTQTPKHLITATGQRVTLRCSPRSGDLSVYWYQQSLDQGLQFLIQYYNGEERAKGNILERFSAQQFPDLHSELNLSSLELGDSALYFCASSGTGNYNEQFFGPGTRLTVL.